This TCR beta chain was identified in a study of blood T cells in healthy people across ages. CDR3 size: 15 residues. In germline, CDR1 is SGHTA, CDR2 FQGNSA. Trimming removed 4 bases from V and 2 bases from J; junction bases left unmatched: 5. Next came a second PCR, run for about 7 to 12 cycles, which used a sample-barcoded 5' primer along with a J-beta primer mix. TCRdb fed the 5' RACE reads into MiXCR, producing one record per CDR3 protein. The sample yields over 1,500,000 distinct CDR3 sequences, around 50% seen once. The chain is built from TRBV7-2 and TRBJ2-3, with 8 bases fitting TRBD2. The receptor was isolated from a woman aged 35 to 49 in good health. The specimen sequenced was blood. CDR3 DNA sequence: TGTGCCAGCAGCTCTGTAGCGGGGTACACAGATACGCAGTATTTT. It translates to CASSSVAGYTDTQYF. Full variable domain (remainder filled in from reference TRBV7-2 and TRBJ2-3): GAGVSQSPSNKVTEKGKDVELRCDPISGHTALYWYRQSLGQGLEFLIYFQGNSAPDKSGLPSDRFSAERTGGSVSTLTIQRTQQEDSAVYLCASSSVAGYTDTQYFGPGTRLTVL.